The 17 T cell receptor beta chains below come from one sample, sequenced in a study of a mutant IDH1 vaccine in newly diagnosed glioma. Time point reported: week 11, during vaccination. Vaccine doses each comprised 300 ug of mutant IDH1 20-mer peptide, with topical imiquimod. Antigens for these TCRs are unknown. Generated by immunoSEQ multiplex PCR, the TCRdb table keeps only in-frame clones and is missing some. Of fewer than 75,000 clones in the sample, about four fifths were seen once. Sequenced here: PBMCs, sampled from a glioma patient whose treatment included an IDH1 peptide vaccine. The receptors shown here come from a woman in her forties or fifties with glioma.

This chain joins TRBV6-1 and TRBJ2-1, with a possible D match to TRBD2 (6 bases). Looked up from germline, CDR1 is MNHNS and CDR2 is SASEGT. This CDR3 has 15 amino acids. The V end lost 0 bases, the J end lost 8 bases, and 14 bases lay between the germline ends. DNA for the CDR3: TGTGCCAGCAGTGAAGCTGCCGGGGGAGTCTATGAGCAGTTCTTC. Translated, it gives CASSEAAGGVYEQFF.

This clone has a handful of counts. The chain recombines TRBV6-1 with TRBJ1-2, with 7 bases identical to TRBD1. CDR3 length: 15 amino acids. CDR1 is MNHNS and CDR2 is SASEGT in the germline V gene. V dropped 6 bases and J dropped 4; count of bases not matched to a gene: 11. This CDR3 is CASRPTGMVGYGYTF. In nucleotides, the CDR3 is TGTGCCAGCAGGCCGACAGGGATGGTAGGCTATGGCTACACCTTC.

J is TRBJ2-7 and V is TRBV19, with TRBD1 identical over 7 bases. Germline V gene sequence: CDR1 LNHDA, CDR2 SQIVND (reference sequence). The CDR3 extends over 13 amino acids. V lost 7 bases and J lost 5; bases outside the gene matches: 8. The CDR3 bases are TGTGCCAGTACAGACAGGGCGAGAGACGAGCAGTACTTC. As protein: CASTDRARDEQYF.

The chain has TRBV6-5 and TRBJ2-7; D is unresolved. Germline CDR1 and CDR2: MNHEY and SVGAGI. The CDR3 extends over 15 amino acids. V gave up 0 bases and J gave up 3 bases, with 12 bases separating them. This CDR3 is CASSYSYGNGYEQYF. CDR3 DNA: TGTGCCAGCAGTTACTCGTATGGGAACGGCTACGAGCAGTACTTC.

The chain joins TRBV10-3 to TRBJ2-2; tentatively, D is TRBD1 (5 bases). The germline CDR1 and CDR2 sequences are ENHRY and SYGVKD. CDR3 length: 13 residues. The V gene lost 3 bases and the J gene lost 6 bases, with 8 bases spanning the gap. CDR3 nucleotides: TGTGCCATCAGTGACAGGGATCCCGGGGAGCTGTTTTTT. Protein: CAISDRDPGELFF.

This chain links TRBV9 with TRBJ2-1; 8 bases agree with TRBD2. V shed 0 bases and J 6 bases; nucleotides not matched to a gene: 5. Germline CDR1 SGDLS, CDR2 YYNGEE. The CDR3 consists of 15 residues. In DNA, the CDR3 is TGTGCCAGCAGCGTAGCGGGCGGGGGGTTCAATGAGCAGTTCTTC. Its translation: CASSVAGGGFNEQFF.

The rearrangement links TRBV7-3 to TRBJ1-2; D is unresolved. The CDR3 spans 14 residues. V lost 6 bases and J lost 5, with 16 bases in between. In germline, CDR1 is SGHTA, CDR2 FQGTGA. The CDR3 region has the DNA TGTGCCAGCAGTCATCCCATAGAATTATATGGCTACACCTTC. This translates into CASSHPIELYGYTF.

V usage is TRBV28 and J usage is TRBJ1-6, with 7 bases aligning to TRBD1. The CDR3 length is 14 residues. J was trimmed by 4 bases and V by 3 bases; bases with no gene match: 0. In germline, CDR1 is MDHEN, CDR2 SYDVKM. The chain's CDR3 is CASSLTGYNSPLHF. The DNA of the CDR3 is TGTGCCAGCAGTTTGACAGGGTATAATTCACCCCTCCACTTT.

DNA for the CDR3: TGTGCCAGCAGCTTATACGACAGAGAAGGGGAAAAACTGTTTTTT. It yields the protein CASSLYDREGEKLFF. The genes are TRBV5-5 and TRBJ1-4; maybe TRBD1 (5 bases). Germline assignment: CDR1 SGHKS and CDR2 YYEKEE (reference sequence). Trimming stripped 2 bases from V and 8 bases from J, with 16 bases between. This CDR3 region has 15 residues.

The chain links TRBV19 to TRBJ2-3, with D perhaps matching TRBD2 (6 bases). The CDR3 is 14 residues long. Trimming removed 4 bases at V and 6 bases at J, with 14 bases between. In germline, CDR1 is LNHDA, CDR2 SQIVND (reference sequence). For the CDR3, the DNA is TGTGCCAGTAGTACTACCGGGACTCTCGATACGCAGTATTTT. Translated: CASSTTGTLDTQYF.

The chain combines TRBV11-2 with TRBJ1-1; D gene uncertain. CDR1 is SGHAT, CDR2 FQNNGV, per germline. V lost 1 base and J lost 0, with 3 bases in between. The CDR3 runs to 13 residues. In DNA form, the CDR3 reads TGTGCCAGCAGCTTAGCAGTGAACACTGAAGCTTTCTTT. Protein: CASSLAVNTEAFF.

The count of this clone is one. V gene TRBV30 combines with J gene TRBJ1-2; 8 bases are shared with TRBD1. This CDR3 comprises 15 residues. Per the germline V gene, CDR1 is GTSNPN and CDR2 is SVGIG (reference sequence). V trimming: 1 base; J trimming: 14 bases; junction bases outside the gene matches: 18. The DNA for the CDR3 is TGTGCCTGGAGTGCCCTCCGGGACAGGAGGCCGTGGAGGACCTTC. This translates into CAWSALRDRRPWRTF.

This clone was recorded once. The V gene is TRBV2, the J gene TRBJ1-2; 12 nucleotides match TRBD1. The CDR3 runs to 16 residues. V trimming: 3 bases; J trimming: 8 bases; junction bases outside the gene matches: 10. CDR1 is SNHLY and CDR2 is FYNNEI in the germline V gene. CDR3 amino acids: CASSEGTGGLREGYTF. In DNA, the CDR3 is TGTGCCAGCAGTGAGGGGACAGGGGGCCTTCGAGAAGGCTACACCTTC.

The chain joins TRBV15 to TRBJ1-2; 8 bases are a match to TRBD1. Germline V gives CDR1 LNHNV, CDR2 YYDKDF (reference sequence). The CDR3 sequence is 15 residues long. The ends lost 5 bases at V and 4 bases at J; junction bases unmatched: 9. CDR3 in amino acids: CATSAGFGQGYGYTF. CDR3 DNA sequence: TGTGCCACCAGCGCGGGATTCGGACAGGGCTATGGCTACACCTTC.

This clone has a handful of counts. The J gene is TRBJ1-1, the V gene TRBV30, with D tentatively TRBD1 (6 bases). V dropped 2 bases and J dropped 4 bases, with 11 bases sitting between them. Germline V gene sequence: CDR1 GTSNPN, CDR2 SVGIG (reference sequence). CDR3 length equals 13 residues. The CDR3 DNA follows: TGTGCCTGGAGTCAGGGGTCGGGCACTGAAGCTTTCTTT. Translation: CAWSQGSGTEAFF.

The chain joins TRBV2 to TRBJ2-5, with 9 bases identical to TRBD2. V shed 8 bases and J 4 bases; nucleotides not matched to a gene: 11. The CDR3 has 15 residues. The V gene's germline CDR1 is SNHLY and CDR2 FYNNEI. CDR3 protein: CASRGRRGGRETQYF. The CDR3 DNA sequence: TGTGCCAGCCGAGGGAGGCGGGGGGGCCGAGAGACCCAGTACTTC.

The V gene is TRBV7-2, the J gene TRBJ2-7; TRBD2 agrees at 7 bases. CDR1 is SGHTA and CDR2 is FQGNSA in the germline V gene. V was clipped by 5 bases and J by 0 bases; unmatched bases: 10. CDR3 length: 16 amino acids. CDR3: CASSQRAGDDSYEQYF. The CDR3 DNA follows: TGTGCCAGCAGCCAAAGGGCGGGGGATGACTCCTACGAGCAGTACTTC.